This T cell receptor beta chain stems from a study of cytomegalovirus exposure and HLA in healthy donors. Whole-study results and caveats: There were around 160 TCR beta chains listed as cytomegalovirus-associated.

PCR primers comprised 60 Vbeta and 13 Jbeta primers. The method was immunoSEQ multiplex PCR; TCRdb's version includes in-frame clones alone and lacks a portion of them. The sample includes under 150,000 clones, 60% to 80% of them seen just once. In its sample, this clone was seen a few times. Its antigen is currently unknown. V lost 4 bases to trimming and J lost 4 bases; unmatched junction nucleotides: 12. The CDR3 sequence is 16 residues long. Germline loops: CDR1 LNHDA, CDR2 SQIVND (reference sequence). The source material was PBMCs. This chain connects TRBV19 to TRBJ1-1, with 7 bases lining up with TRBD1. The TCR was taken from a man between 18 and 35 years old in good health and CMV-seropositive. CDR3 region: CASSTLQGSRSTEAFF. CDR3 sequence (DNA): TGTGCCAGTAGTACCCTACAGGGGTCGAGAAGCACTGAAGCTTTCTTT. The whole variable domain, remainder taken from reference TRBV19 and TRBJ1-1, is DGGITQSPKYLFRKEGQNVTLSCEQNLNHDAMYWYRQDPGQGLRLIYYSQIVNDFQKGDIAEGYSVSREKKESFPLTVTSAQKNPTAFYLCASSTLQGSRSTEAFFGQGTRLTVV.